These T cell receptor beta chains were read from a single sample in a study of cytomegalovirus exposure and HLA in healthy donors. Sequenced by immunoSEQ multiplex PCR; TCRdb stores in-frame clones only, minus some. In the table there are 160,000 or so clones, roughly 80% of which are singletons. Sequenced material: PBMCs. The receptors derive from a man in his forties or fifties in good health and CMV-seropositive. CDR3s include the opening cysteine and the closing phenylalanine or tryptophan. The order of the fields is clone size, V gene, J gene, CDR3 length, D gene, CDR3 protein, CDR3 DNA. A D gene is named only where the DNA matches it firmly. Clone size is given for some rows only: seen once, a few or many times, or a class if the clone is expanded.

abundance: -
v_gene: TRBV18
j_gene: TRBJ2-5
len: 13
d_gene: TRBD2
CDR3aa: CASSPGREETQYF
CDR3nt: TGTGCCAGCTCACCGGGGAGGGAAGAGACCCAGTACTTC

abundance: -
v_gene: TRBV19
j_gene: TRBJ2-7
len: 16
d_gene: TRBD1
CDR3aa: CASRNPGQGGGYEQYF
CDR3nt: TGTGCCAGTAGAAATCCGGGACAGGGTGGCGGGTACGAGCAGTACTTC

abundance: few
v_gene: TRBV5-1
j_gene: TRBJ2-7
len: 15
d_gene: TRBD1
CDR3aa: CASRLRDRESYEQYF
CDR3nt: TGCGCCAGCAGACTCCGGGACAGGGAATCCTACGAGCAGTACTTC

abundance: -
v_gene: TRBV30
j_gene: TRBJ2-6
len: 19
d_gene: TRBD2
CDR3aa: CAWSAPGTRIFSGANGLTF
CDR3nt: TGTGCCTGGAGTGCGCCCGGGACTAGAATTTTCTCTGGGGCCAACGGCCTGACTTTC

abundance: once
v_gene: TRBV28
j_gene: TRBJ2-7
len: 20
d_gene: TRBD2
CDR3aa: CASSLDSLLAAEKRNYEQYF
CDR3nt: TGTGCCAGCAGTTTAGACTCGTTACTAGCGGCCGAGAAAAGAAACTACGAGCAGTACTTC

abundance: -
v_gene: TRBV9
j_gene: TRBJ2-4
len: 14
d_gene: TRBD2
CDR3aa: CASSVGGGDNIQYF
CDR3nt: TGTGCCAGCAGCGTAGGGGGAGGGGACAACATTCAGTACTTC

abundance: -
v_gene: TRBV7-3
j_gene: TRBJ1-6
len: 14
d_gene: TRBD1
CDR3aa: CASSRTGVDSPLHF
CDR3nt: TGTGCCAGCAGCCGGACAGGGGTGGATTCACCCCTCCACTTT

abundance: -
v_gene: TRBV15
j_gene: TRBJ2-1
len: 12
d_gene: -
CDR3aa: CATSRDLGGQFF
CDR3nt: TGTGCCACCAGCAGAGATTTGGGGGGACAGTTCTTC

abundance: once
v_gene: TRBV7-2
j_gene: TRBJ2-3
len: 17
d_gene: TRBD2
CDR3aa: CASSVTSGRAGTDTQYF
CDR3nt: TGTGCCAGCAGCGTTACTAGCGGGAGGGCGGGCACAGATACGCAGTATTTT

abundance: -
v_gene: TRBV4-3
j_gene: TRBJ2-1
len: 16
d_gene: TRBD1
CDR3aa: CASSHSGTGGYNEQFF
CDR3nt: TGCGCCAGCAGCCATTCCGGGACAGGGGGCTACAATGAGCAGTTCTTC

abundance: -
v_gene: TRBV7-7
j_gene: TRBJ2-5
len: 15
d_gene: TRBD1
CDR3aa: CASSLGDRNQETQYF
CDR3nt: TGTGCTAGCAGCTTAGGGGACAGAAACCAAGAGACCCAGTACTTC

abundance: -
v_gene: TRBV30
j_gene: TRBJ2-7
len: 14
d_gene: TRBD1
CDR3aa: CAWSGGRGQDEQYF
CDR3nt: TGTGCCTGGAGTGGGGGCAGGGGGCAGGACGAGCAGTACTTC

abundance: -
v_gene: TRBV28
j_gene: TRBJ2-7
len: 14
d_gene: TRBD2
CDR3aa: CASSPLAGTYEQYF
CDR3nt: TGTGCCAGCAGTCCTTTAGCGGGCACCTACGAGCAGTACTTC

abundance: -
v_gene: TRBV28
j_gene: TRBJ1-5
len: 16
d_gene: -
CDR3aa: CASSSSTGHSNQPQHF
CDR3nt: TGTGCCAGCAGCTCATCAACAGGGCATAGCAATCAGCCCCAGCATTTT

abundance: -
v_gene: TRBV28
j_gene: TRBJ2-2
len: 16
d_gene: TRBD2
CDR3aa: CASSSLGGRSPGELFF
CDR3nt: TGTGCCAGCAGCTCCCTCGGCGGGAGATCCCCCGGGGAGCTGTTTTTT

abundance: -
v_gene: TRBV7-6
j_gene: TRBJ2-1
len: 13
d_gene: TRBD2
CDR3aa: CASSLLREEEQFF
CDR3nt: TGTGCCAGCAGCTTATTGCGGGAGGAGGAGCAGTTCTTC

abundance: -
v_gene: TRBV27
j_gene: TRBJ1-2
len: 11
d_gene: -
CDR3aa: CASSSHYGYTF
CDR3nt: TGTGCCAGCAGCTCCCACTATGGCTACACCTTC

abundance: once
v_gene: TRBV5-1
j_gene: TRBJ2-3
len: 14
d_gene: TRBD2
CDR3aa: CASSVAGGSDTQYF
CDR3nt: TGCGCCAGCAGCGTAGCGGGGGGATCAGATACGCAGTATTTT

abundance: once
v_gene: TRBV7-9
j_gene: TRBJ1-3
len: 16
d_gene: -
CDR3aa: CASSSGLGQPGNTIYF
CDR3nt: TGTGCCAGCAGTTCTGGACTGGGTCAGCCTGGAAACACCATATATTTT

abundance: -
v_gene: TRBV7-9
j_gene: TRBJ1-2
len: 14
d_gene: -
CDR3aa: CASSSEGYNYGYTF
CDR3nt: TGTGCCAGCAGCTCGGAGGGCTATAACTATGGCTACACCTTC

abundance: once
v_gene: TRBV7-6
j_gene: TRBJ2-5
len: 14
d_gene: -
CDR3aa: CASSLELGLETQYF
CDR3nt: TGTGCCAGCAGCTTAGAGTTGGGCTTGGAGACCCAGTACTTC

abundance: few
v_gene: TRBV5-4
j_gene: TRBJ2-7
len: 14
d_gene: TRBD2
CDR3aa: CASSSGGLSYEQYF
CDR3nt: TGTGCCAGCAGTTCGGGGGGGCTCTCCTACGAGCAGTACTTC

abundance: -
v_gene: TRBV29-1
j_gene: TRBJ2-4
len: 14
d_gene: TRBD1
CDR3aa: CSVVRDRAANIQYF
CDR3nt: TGCAGCGTTGTTCGGGACAGGGCGGCAAACATTCAGTACTTC

abundance: -
v_gene: TRBV4-2
j_gene: TRBJ2-3
len: 16
d_gene: -
CDR3aa: CASSQIGSGPTDTQYF
CDR3nt: TGTGCCAGCAGCCAAATCGGGTCAGGGCCGACAGATACGCAGTATTTT

abundance: -
v_gene: TRBV11-2
j_gene: TRBJ1-4
len: 15
d_gene: -
CDR3aa: CASSLYARVNEKLFF
CDR3nt: TGTGCCAGCAGCTTATACGCCAGGGTCAATGAAAAACTGTTTTTT

abundance: -
v_gene: TRBV9
j_gene: TRBJ1-1
len: 15
d_gene: TRBD1
CDR3aa: CASSPNTGGISEAFF
CDR3nt: TGTGCCAGCAGCCCGAACACAGGGGGCATATCTGAAGCTTTCTTT

abundance: -
v_gene: TRBV7-2
j_gene: TRBJ1-1
len: 14
d_gene: TRBD1
CDR3aa: CASSLVQGATEAFF
CDR3nt: TGTGCCAGCAGCTTAGTACAGGGGGCAACTGAAGCTTTCTTT

abundance: -
v_gene: TRBV7-6
j_gene: TRBJ2-7
len: 17
d_gene: TRBD2
CDR3aa: CASSPFGTSGSMYEQYF
CDR3nt: TGTGCCAGCAGCCCTTTCGGGACTAGCGGGAGTATGTACGAGCAGTACTTC

abundance: -
v_gene: TRBV5-1
j_gene: TRBJ2-7
len: 14
d_gene: TRBD2
CDR3aa: CASSFGEGWGEQYF
CDR3nt: TGCGCCAGCAGCTTCGGGGAGGGCTGGGGCGAGCAGTACTTC

abundance: -
v_gene: TRBV2
j_gene: TRBJ1-1
len: 13
d_gene: -
CDR3aa: CASSERQVTEAFF
CDR3nt: TGTGCCAGCAGTGAACGACAGGTTACTGAAGCTTTCTTT

abundance: -
v_gene: TRBV7-9
j_gene: TRBJ1-3
len: 15
d_gene: -
CDR3aa: CASSDDGSSGNTIYF
CDR3nt: TGTGCCAGCAGCGATGACGGGAGCTCTGGAAACACCATATATTTT

abundance: -
v_gene: TRBV6-5
j_gene: TRBJ1-2
len: 14
d_gene: -
CDR3aa: CASTPGGRTYGYTF
CDR3nt: TGTGCCAGCACCCCCGGGGGGCGCACCTATGGCTACACCTTC

abundance: -
v_gene: TRBV7-3
j_gene: TRBJ2-2
len: 16
d_gene: TRBD2
CDR3aa: CASSRVAGPNTGELFF
CDR3nt: TGTGCCAGCAGCCGGGTAGCGGGGCCGAACACCGGGGAGCTGTTTTTT

abundance: few
v_gene: TRBV28
j_gene: TRBJ2-3
len: 13
d_gene: -
CDR3aa: CATIKQGSDTQYF
CDR3nt: TGTGCCACCATAAAACAGGGCTCAGATACGCAGTATTTT

abundance: once
v_gene: TRBV9
j_gene: TRBJ2-7
len: 15
d_gene: -
CDR3aa: CASSAGQTSSYEQYF
CDR3nt: TGTGCCAGCAGCGCCGGACAGACAAGCTCCTACGAGCAGTACTTC

abundance: -
v_gene: TRBV10-3
j_gene: TRBJ1-1
len: 13
d_gene: TRBD1
CDR3aa: CAIKGTDNTEAFF
CDR3nt: TGTGCCATCAAGGGGACAGACAACACTGAAGCTTTCTTT

abundance: -
v_gene: TRBV7-3
j_gene: TRBJ2-1
len: 15
d_gene: -
CDR3aa: CASSNGHANRNEQFF
CDR3nt: TGTGCCAGCAGCAATGGACACGCAAACCGCAATGAGCAGTTCTTC

abundance: -
v_gene: TRBV11-2
j_gene: TRBJ2-2
len: 16
d_gene: -
CDR3aa: CASSLESAFGAGELFF
CDR3nt: -

abundance: -
v_gene: TRBV6-6
j_gene: TRBJ1-5
len: 14
d_gene: -
CDR3aa: CASSYSAERQPQHF
CDR3nt: TGTGCCAGCAGTTACTCGGCCGAAAGACAGCCCCAGCATTTT

abundance: -
v_gene: TRBV7-6
j_gene: TRBJ2-3
len: 15
d_gene: -
CDR3aa: CANIKNRASTDTQYF
CDR3nt: TGTGCCAATATTAAAAACAGGGCCAGCACAGATACGCAGTATTTT

abundance: -
v_gene: TRBV15
j_gene: TRBJ1-4
len: 14
d_gene: -
CDR3aa: CATSRGQGGEKLFF
CDR3nt: TGTGCCACCAGCAGAGGGCAGGGAGGCGAAAAACTGTTTTTT

abundance: -
v_gene: TRBV7-9
j_gene: TRBJ1-1
len: 14
d_gene: -
CDR3aa: CASSLVGAGTEAFF
CDR3nt: TGTGCCAGCAGCTTAGTGGGGGCTGGCACTGAAGCTTTCTTT

abundance: -
v_gene: TRBV19
j_gene: TRBJ2-7
len: 14
d_gene: -
CDR3aa: CASSPREGAYEQYF
CDR3nt: TGTGCCAGTAGTCCACGGGAGGGGGCTTACGAGCAGTACTTC

abundance: -
v_gene: TRBV5-6
j_gene: TRBJ2-1
len: 14
d_gene: TRBD1
CDR3aa: CASSHGTGNNEQFF
CDR3nt: TGTGCCAGCAGCCATGGGACAGGGAACAATGAGCAGTTCTTC

abundance: -
v_gene: TRBV5-1
j_gene: TRBJ2-7
len: 15
d_gene: TRBD2
CDR3aa: CASSIGASGTYEQYF
CDR3nt: TGCGCCAGCAGCATCGGAGCTAGCGGGACCTACGAGCAGTACTTC

abundance: -
v_gene: TRBV6-5
j_gene: TRBJ1-5
len: 13
d_gene: -
CDR3aa: CASSYSSARSQHF
CDR3nt: TGTGCCAGCAGTTACTCGAGCGCTAGGTCCCAGCATTTT

abundance: few
v_gene: TRBV5-4
j_gene: TRBJ2-5
len: 16
d_gene: TRBD2
CDR3aa: CASSFTITSDQETQYF
CDR3nt: TGTGCCAGCAGCTTCACGATCACTAGCGACCAAGAGACCCAGTACTTC

abundance: -
v_gene: TRBV7-9
j_gene: TRBJ2-3
len: 14
d_gene: TRBD1
CDR3aa: CSGRTGEFTDTQYF
CDR3nt: TGTTCCGGTAGGACAGGGGAGTTCACAGATACGCAGTATTTT

abundance: few
v_gene: TRBV2
j_gene: TRBJ1-1
len: 14
d_gene: -
CDR3aa: CASSPGGENTEAFF
CDR3nt: TGTGCCAGCAGCCCGGGGGGGGAGAACACTGAAGCTTTCTTT

abundance: once
v_gene: TRBV6-6
j_gene: TRBJ2-7
len: 15
d_gene: -
CDR3aa: CASSPEVAAPYEQYF
CDR3nt: TGTGCCAGCAGCCCCGAAGTAGCAGCCCCCTACGAGCAGTACTTC

abundance: -
v_gene: TRBV21-1
j_gene: TRBJ2-1
len: 17
d_gene: -
CDR3aa: CASSKPAGTGGDNEQFF
CDR3nt: TGTGCCAGCAGCAAACCCGCGGGGACAGGGGGGGACAATGAGCAGTTCTTC

abundance: -
v_gene: TRBV5-6
j_gene: TRBJ2-3
len: 15
d_gene: TRBD1
CDR3aa: CASSRDSYYTDTQYF
CDR3nt: TGTGCCAGCAGTAGGGACAGTTACTACACAGATACGCAGTATTTT

abundance: -
v_gene: TRBV9
j_gene: TRBJ2-3
len: 15
d_gene: -
CDR3aa: CASSAMAASTDTQYF
CDR3nt: TGTGCCAGCAGCGCAATGGCGGCGAGCACAGATACGCAGTATTTT